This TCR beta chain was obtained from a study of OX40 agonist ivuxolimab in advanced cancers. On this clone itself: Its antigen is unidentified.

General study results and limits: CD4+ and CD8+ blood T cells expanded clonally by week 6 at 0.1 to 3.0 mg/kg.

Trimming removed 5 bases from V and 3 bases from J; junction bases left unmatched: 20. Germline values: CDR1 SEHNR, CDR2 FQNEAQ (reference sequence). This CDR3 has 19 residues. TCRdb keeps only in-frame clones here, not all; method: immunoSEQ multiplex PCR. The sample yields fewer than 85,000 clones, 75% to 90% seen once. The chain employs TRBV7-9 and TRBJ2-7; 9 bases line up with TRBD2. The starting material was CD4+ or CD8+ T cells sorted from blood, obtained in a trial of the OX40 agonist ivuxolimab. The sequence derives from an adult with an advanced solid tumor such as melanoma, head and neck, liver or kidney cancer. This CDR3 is CASSTTHGLAGPFIYEQYF. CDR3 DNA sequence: TGTGCCAGCAGCACCACCCATGGGCTAGCGGGGCCTTTTATCTACGAGCAGTACTTC.